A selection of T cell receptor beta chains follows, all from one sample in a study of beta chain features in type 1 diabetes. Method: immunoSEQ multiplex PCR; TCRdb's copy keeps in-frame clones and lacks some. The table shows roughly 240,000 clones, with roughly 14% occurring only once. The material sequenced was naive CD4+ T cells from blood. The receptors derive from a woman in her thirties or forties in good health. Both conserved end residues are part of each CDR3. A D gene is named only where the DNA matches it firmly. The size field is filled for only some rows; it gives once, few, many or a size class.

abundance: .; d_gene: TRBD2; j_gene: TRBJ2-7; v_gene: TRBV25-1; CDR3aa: CASRERGSSYEQYF; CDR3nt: TGTGCCAGCAGGGAGCGGGGCAGTTCCTACGAGCAGTACTTC
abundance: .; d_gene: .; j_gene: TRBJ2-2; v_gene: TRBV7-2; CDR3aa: CASSFSTGELFF; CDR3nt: TGTGCCAGCAGCTTTAGTACCGGGGAGCTGTTTTTT
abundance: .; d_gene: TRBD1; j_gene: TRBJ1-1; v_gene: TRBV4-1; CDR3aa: CASSLETGNEAFF; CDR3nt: TGCGCCAGCAGCCTGGAGACAGGGAATGAAGCTTTCTTT
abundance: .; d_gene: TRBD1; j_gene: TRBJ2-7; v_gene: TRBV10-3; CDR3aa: CAISVRGRDEQYF; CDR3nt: TGTGCCATCAGTGTCAGGGGGCGCGACGAGCAGTACTTC
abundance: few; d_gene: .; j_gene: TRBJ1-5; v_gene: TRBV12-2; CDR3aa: CASRSTPDRYYSNQPQHF; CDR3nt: TGTGCAAGTCGCTCCACTCCTGACAGGTACTATAGCAATCAGCCCCAGCATTTT
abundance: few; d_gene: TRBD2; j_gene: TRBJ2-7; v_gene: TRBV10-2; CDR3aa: CASRLAGTYEQYF; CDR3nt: TGCGCCAGCAGGCTAGCGGGGACTTACGAGCAGTACTTC
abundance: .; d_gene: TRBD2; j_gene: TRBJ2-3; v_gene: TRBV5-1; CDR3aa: CASGLTSGSTDTQYF; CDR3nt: TGCGCCAGCGGACTGACTAGCGGGAGCACAGATACGCAGTATTTT
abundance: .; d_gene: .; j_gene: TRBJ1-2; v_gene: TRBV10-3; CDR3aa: CATVGDTNYGYTF; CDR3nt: TGTGCCACCGTCGGGGACACAAACTATGGCTACACCTTC
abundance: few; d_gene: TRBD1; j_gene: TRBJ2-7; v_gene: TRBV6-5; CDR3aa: CASGEPGQNYEQYF; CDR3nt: TGTGCCAGCGGGGAACCGGGACAGAACTACGAGCAGTACTTC
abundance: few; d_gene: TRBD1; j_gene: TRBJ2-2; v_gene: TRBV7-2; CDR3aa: CASSPQGVYTGELFF; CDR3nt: TGTGCCAGCAGCCCACAGGGGGTGTACACCGGGGAGCTGTTTTTT
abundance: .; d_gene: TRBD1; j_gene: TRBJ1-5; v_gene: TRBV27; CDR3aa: CASSSQGAWNQPQHF; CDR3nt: TGTGCCAGCAGTTCACAGGGGGCCTGGAATCAGCCCCAGCATTTT
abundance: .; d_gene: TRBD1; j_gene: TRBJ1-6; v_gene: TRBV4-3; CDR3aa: CASSRSFQGGTSPLHF; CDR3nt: TGCGCCAGCAGCCGGTCATTTCAGGGGGGAACCTCACCCCTCCACTTT
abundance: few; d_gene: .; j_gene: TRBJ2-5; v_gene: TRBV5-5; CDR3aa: CASSSTGRSQETQYF; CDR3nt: TGTGCCAGCAGCTCGACAGGGAGGTCCCAAGAGACCCAGTACTTC
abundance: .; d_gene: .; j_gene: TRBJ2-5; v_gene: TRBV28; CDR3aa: CASSPGHLQETQYF; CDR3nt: TGTGCCAGCAGTCCGGGACACCTACAAGAGACCCAGTACTTC
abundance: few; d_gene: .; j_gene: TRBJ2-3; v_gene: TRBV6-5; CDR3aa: CASSRTQTSTDTQYF; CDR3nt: TGTGCCAGCAGCCGGACACAGACTAGCACAGATACGCAGTATTTT
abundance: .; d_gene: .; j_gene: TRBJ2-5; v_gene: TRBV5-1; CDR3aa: CASSLAGETQYF; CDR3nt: TGCGCCAGCAGCTTGGCAGGCGAGACCCAGTACTTC
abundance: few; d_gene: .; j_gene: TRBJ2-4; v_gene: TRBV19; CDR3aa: CASRGSGLLGGKNIQYF; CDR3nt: TGTGCCAGTAGGGGTAGCGGACTCCTGGGTGGCAAAAACATTCAGTACTTC
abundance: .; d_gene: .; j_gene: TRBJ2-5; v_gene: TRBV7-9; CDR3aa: CASSLTPVGRAQETQYF; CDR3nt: TGTGCCAGCAGCCTAACCCCGGTGGGCAGGGCCCAAGAGACCCAGTACTTC
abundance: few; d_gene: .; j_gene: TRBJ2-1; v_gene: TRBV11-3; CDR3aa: CASSLTGYEQFF; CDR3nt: TGTGCCAGCAGCTTAACAGGCTATGAGCAGTTCTTC
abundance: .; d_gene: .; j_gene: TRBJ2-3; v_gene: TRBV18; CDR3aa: CASSPFSTSTDTQYF; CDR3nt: TGTGCCAGCTCACCATTTTCTACTAGCACAGATACGCAGTATTTT
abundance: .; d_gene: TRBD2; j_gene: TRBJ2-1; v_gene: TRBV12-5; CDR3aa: CASGSGGGADEQFF; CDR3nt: TGTGCTAGTGGATCGGGCGGGGGGGCAGATGAGCAGTTCTTC
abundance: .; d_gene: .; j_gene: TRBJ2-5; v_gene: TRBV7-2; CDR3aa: CASSLQGGLRETQYF; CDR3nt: TGTGCCAGCAGCTTGCAGGGGGGCCTGAGGGAGACCCAGTACTTC
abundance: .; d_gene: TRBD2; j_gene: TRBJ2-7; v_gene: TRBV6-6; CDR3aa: CASRPTSGGYEQYF; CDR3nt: TGTGCCAGCAGACCGACTAGCGGGGGTTACGAGCAGTACTTC
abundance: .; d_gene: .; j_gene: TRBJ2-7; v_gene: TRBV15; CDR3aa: CATSIGGANPYEQYF; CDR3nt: TGTGCCACCAGCATCGGCGGGGCGAACCCCTACGAGCAGTACTTC
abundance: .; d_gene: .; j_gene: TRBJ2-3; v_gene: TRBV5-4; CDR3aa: CASSLQGDTDTQYF; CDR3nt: TGTGCCAGCAGCTTGCAAGGGGACACAGATACGCAGTATTTT
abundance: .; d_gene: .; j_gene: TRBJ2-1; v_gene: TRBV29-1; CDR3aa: CSVRLRGKSAVFNEQFF; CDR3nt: TGCAGCGTTCGTCTCAGGGGCAAGTCGGCGGTTTTCAATGAGCAGTTCTTC
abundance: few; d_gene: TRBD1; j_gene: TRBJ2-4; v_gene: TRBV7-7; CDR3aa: CASSNGQGNIQYF; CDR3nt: TGTGCTAGCAGCAATGGACAGGGAAACATTCAGTACTTC
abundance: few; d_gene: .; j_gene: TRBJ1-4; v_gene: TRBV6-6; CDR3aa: CASSYGANEKLFF; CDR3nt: TGTGCCAGCAGTTACGGGGCAAATGAAAAACTGTTTTTT
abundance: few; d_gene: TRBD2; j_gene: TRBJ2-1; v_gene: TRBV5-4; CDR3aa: CASNPGGSYNEQFF; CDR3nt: TGTGCCAGCAACCCGGGGGGATCTTACAATGAGCAGTTCTTC
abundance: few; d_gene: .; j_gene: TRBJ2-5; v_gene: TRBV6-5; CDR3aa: CASSYGGTQETQYF; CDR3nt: TGTGCCAGCAGTTACGGAGGCACCCAAGAGACCCAGTACTTC
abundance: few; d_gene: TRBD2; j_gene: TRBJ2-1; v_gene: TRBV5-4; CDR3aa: CASSSATSGVYNEQFF; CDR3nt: TGTGCCAGCAGCTCAGCAACTAGCGGGGTATACAATGAGCAGTTCTTC
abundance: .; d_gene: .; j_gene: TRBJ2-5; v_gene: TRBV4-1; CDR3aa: CASSLSTGETQYF; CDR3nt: TGCGCCAGCAGCCTCTCCACGGGAGAGACCCAGTACTTC
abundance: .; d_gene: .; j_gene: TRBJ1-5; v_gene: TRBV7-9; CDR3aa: CASSPGRWNQPQHF; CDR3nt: TGTGCCAGCAGCCCAGGAAGGTGGAATCAGCCCCAGCATTTT
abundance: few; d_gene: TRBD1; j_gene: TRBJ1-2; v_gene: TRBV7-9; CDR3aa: CASSLGKGQPNYGYTF; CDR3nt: TGTGCCAGCAGCTTAGGAAAGGGACAGCCCAACTATGGCTACACCTTC
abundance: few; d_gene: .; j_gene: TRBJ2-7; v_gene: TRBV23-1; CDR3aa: CASSLADTTENYEQYF; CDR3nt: TGCGCCAGCAGTCTCGCAGACACAACTGAAAACTACGAGCAGTACTTC
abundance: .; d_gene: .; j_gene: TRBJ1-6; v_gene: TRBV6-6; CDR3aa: CASSYVELPLHF; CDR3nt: TGTGCCAGCAGTTACGTTGAGTTACCCCTCCACTTT
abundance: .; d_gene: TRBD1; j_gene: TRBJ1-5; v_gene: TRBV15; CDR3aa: CATSRFDRVGLGQPQHF; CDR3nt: TGTGCCACCAGCAGATTCGACAGGGTCGGTCTAGGTCAGCCCCAGCATTTT
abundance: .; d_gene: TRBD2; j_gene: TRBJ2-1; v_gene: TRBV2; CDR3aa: CASSVSASGGAEQFF; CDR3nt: TGTGCCAGCAGTGTTTCGGCTAGCGGGGGGGCTGAGCAGTTCTTC
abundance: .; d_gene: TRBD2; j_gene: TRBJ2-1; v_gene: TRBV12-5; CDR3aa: CASGSRELAGYNEQFF; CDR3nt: TGTGCTAGTGGTTCCAGAGAGTTAGCGGGGTACAATGAGCAGTTCTTC
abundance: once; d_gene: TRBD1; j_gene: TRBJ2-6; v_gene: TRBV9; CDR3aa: CASSVQKDRGSGANVLTF; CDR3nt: TGTGCCAGCAGCGTTCAAAAGGACAGGGGTTCTGGGGCCAACGTCCTGACTTTC
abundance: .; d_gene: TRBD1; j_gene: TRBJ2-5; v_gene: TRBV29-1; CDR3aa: CSVARDRGQGGTQYF; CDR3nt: TGCAGCGTGGCTCGGGACAGGGGCCAAGGGGGGACCCAGTACTTC
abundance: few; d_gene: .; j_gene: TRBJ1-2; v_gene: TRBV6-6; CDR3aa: CASLQGDYGYTF; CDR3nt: TGTGCCAGCCTACAGGGAGACTATGGCTACACCTTC
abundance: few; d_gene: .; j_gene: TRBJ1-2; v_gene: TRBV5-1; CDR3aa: CASSSTDRVYGYTF; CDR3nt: TGCGCCAGCAGCTCAACCGACAGAGTCTATGGCTACACCTTC
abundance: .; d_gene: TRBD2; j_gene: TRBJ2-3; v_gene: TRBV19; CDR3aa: CASSGGLAGPTDTQYF; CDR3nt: TGTGCCAGTAGTGGAGGACTAGCGGGGCCGACAGATACGCAGTATTTT
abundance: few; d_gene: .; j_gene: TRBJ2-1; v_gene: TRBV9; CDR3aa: CASSERTGGYNEQFF; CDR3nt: TGTGCCAGCAGCGAGCGGACCGGAGGCTACAATGAGCAGTTCTTC
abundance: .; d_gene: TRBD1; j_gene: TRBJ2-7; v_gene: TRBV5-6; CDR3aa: CASSHWTGRIYEQYF; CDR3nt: TGTGCCAGCAGCCACTGGACAGGGAGAATCTACGAGCAGTACTTC